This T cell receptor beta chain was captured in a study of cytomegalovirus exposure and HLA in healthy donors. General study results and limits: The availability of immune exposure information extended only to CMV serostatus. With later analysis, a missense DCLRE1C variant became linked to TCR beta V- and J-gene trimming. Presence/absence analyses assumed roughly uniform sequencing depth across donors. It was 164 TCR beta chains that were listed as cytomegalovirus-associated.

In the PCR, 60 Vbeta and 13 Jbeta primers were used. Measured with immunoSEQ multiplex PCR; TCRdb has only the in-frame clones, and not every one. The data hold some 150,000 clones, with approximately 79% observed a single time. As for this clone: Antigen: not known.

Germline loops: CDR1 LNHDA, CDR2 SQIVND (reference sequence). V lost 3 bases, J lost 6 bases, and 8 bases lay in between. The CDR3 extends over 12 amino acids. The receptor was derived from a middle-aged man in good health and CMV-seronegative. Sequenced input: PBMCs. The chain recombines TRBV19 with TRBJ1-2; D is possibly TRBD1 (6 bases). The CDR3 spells CASSIAGDGYTF. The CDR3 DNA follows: TGTGCCAGTAGTATCGCAGGGGATGGCTACACCTTC.